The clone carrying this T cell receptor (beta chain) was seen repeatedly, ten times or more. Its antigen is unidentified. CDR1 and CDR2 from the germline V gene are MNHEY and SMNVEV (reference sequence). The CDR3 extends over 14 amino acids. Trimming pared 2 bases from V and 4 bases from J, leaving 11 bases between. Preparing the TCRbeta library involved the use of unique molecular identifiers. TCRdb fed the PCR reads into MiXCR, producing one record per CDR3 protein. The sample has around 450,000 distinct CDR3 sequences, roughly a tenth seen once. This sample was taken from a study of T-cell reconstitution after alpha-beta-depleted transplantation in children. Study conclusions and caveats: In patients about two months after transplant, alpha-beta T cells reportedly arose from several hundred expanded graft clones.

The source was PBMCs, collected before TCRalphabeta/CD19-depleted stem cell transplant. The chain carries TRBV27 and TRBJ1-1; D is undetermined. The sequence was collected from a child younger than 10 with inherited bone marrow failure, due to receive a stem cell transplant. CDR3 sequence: CASSLAGHSTEAFF. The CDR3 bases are TGTGCCAGCAGTTTAGCGGGTCACTCCACTGAAGCTTTCTTT.